This TCR beta chain comes out of a study of T-cell memory formation after mild COVID-19. Study-level results: Day 15 to 85 contracting clones showed balanced CD4/CD8; day 15 to 37 expanders favored CD4+. Detection of some responders pre-infection suggested pre-existing cross-reactive memory T cells participated. The main location of contracting CD4+ clones was CM and EM, and that of contracting CD8+ clones was EMRA.

V was pared by 4 bases and J by 10 bases, with 17 bases between. The CDR3 has 15 residues. Germline V CDR1 and CDR2: SGHVS, FQNEAQ. This clonotype was observed a single time. Its target is unknown. A 5'RACE reaction primed in the constant segment made cDNA libraries of TCR alpha and TCR beta, and these carried sample barcodes and UMIs. TCRdb re-analysed the 5' RACE reads in MiXCR, keeping a single row per CDR3 protein. Of about 400,000 distinct CDR3 sequences in the sample, approximately 15% were seen once. Material for sequencing was PBMCs or a T cell subset sorted from them (not recorded which). The V and J genes are TRBV7-8 and TRBJ1-6, with D possibly TRBD1 on 6 matching bases. This clonotype originated in a man aged 18-30 years who had mild COVID-19 (a few samples of this study predate the infection). Cell type and time point are not known. CDR3 in amino acids: CASSSRAGAGSPLHF. CDR3 in DNA: TGTGCCAGCAGCTCCCGAGCAGGGGCAGGATCACCCCTCCACTTT.